This is a list of T cell receptor beta chains from one sample in a study of identical twins. TCRdb analysed the 5' RACE reads with MiXCR anew, one entry per CDR3 protein. The repertoire includes under 800,000 distinct CDR3 sequences, approximately 22% of them detected once, and approximately 4.5% sits in the top ten. The same data also went into a second study, on T cells expressing NK-cell markers.

The sequencing input was PBMCs. The receptors here all came from a young woman in good health. Both conserved end residues are part of each CDR3. The D gene is left open where the match is weak.

J gene | V gene | D gene | CDR3 protein
TRBJ2-4 | TRBV6-1 | TRBD1 | CASSLRGPDIQYF
TRBJ2-1 | TRBV5-1 | TRBD1 | CASSLDPTTGEFF
TRBJ2-7 | TRBV10-3 | NA | CAISDPDDEQYF
TRBJ2-7 | TRBV10-1 | NA | CASSAHRAYEQYF
TRBJ2-7 | TRBV12-3/TRBV12-4 | TRBD1 | CASSHGQGDYEQYF
TRBJ2-2 | TRBV27 | TRBD1 | CASSKTGVLYTGELFF
TRBJ2-1 | TRBV20-1 | TRBD2 | CSARPLSGGYNEQFF
TRBJ2-7 | TRBV29-1 | NA | CSVELARAPEQYF
TRBJ1-6 | TRBV6-1 | NA | CASTPEGEGYSPLHF
TRBJ2-1 | TRBV9 | TRBD2 | CASSVSGRASSSYNEQFF
TRBJ2-7 | TRBV20-1 | NA | CSAWGSSYEQYF
TRBJ2-7 | TRBV11-2 | NA | CASSLAPPPDEQYF
TRBJ2-4 | TRBV7-2 | NA | CASLRDRLGIQYF
TRBJ2-3 | TRBV20-1 | NA | CSARAIPGVRDTQYF
TRBJ2-7 | TRBV12-3/TRBV12-4 | TRBD2 | CASSSWLAGDRHF
TRBJ2-7 | TRBV4-2 | NA | CASSPPSRAGRDIHEQYF